This paragraph reports one T cell receptor (beta chain). Its target is unknown. A sample-barcoded 5' primer and a J-beta primer mix were used in a second PCR of about 7 to 12 cycles. Each CDR3 protein is one row after TCRdb ran MiXCR on the 5' RACE reads. The sample lists 800,000 to 1,000,000 distinct CDR3 sequences, roughly 48% occurring once. This sample was taken from a study of blood T cells in healthy people across ages. Findings and caveats of the study: Any changes in expanded clonotypes were possibly confounded, as donor CMV status remained unknown.

This TCR came from a man aged 30 to 39 in good health. Sequences were obtained from blood.

The CDR3 DNA sequence: TGTGCCAGCAGCGTAGGGGGGGGCCCTGAAGCTTTCTTT. Translating it yields CASSVGGGPEAFF. This chain links TRBV9 with TRBJ1-1; D may be TRBD1 (6 bases). Looked up from germline, CDR1 is SGDLS and CDR2 is YYNGEE. The CDR3 sequence is 13 residues long. V lost 0 bases and J 6 bases, leaving 9 bases between the germline ends.